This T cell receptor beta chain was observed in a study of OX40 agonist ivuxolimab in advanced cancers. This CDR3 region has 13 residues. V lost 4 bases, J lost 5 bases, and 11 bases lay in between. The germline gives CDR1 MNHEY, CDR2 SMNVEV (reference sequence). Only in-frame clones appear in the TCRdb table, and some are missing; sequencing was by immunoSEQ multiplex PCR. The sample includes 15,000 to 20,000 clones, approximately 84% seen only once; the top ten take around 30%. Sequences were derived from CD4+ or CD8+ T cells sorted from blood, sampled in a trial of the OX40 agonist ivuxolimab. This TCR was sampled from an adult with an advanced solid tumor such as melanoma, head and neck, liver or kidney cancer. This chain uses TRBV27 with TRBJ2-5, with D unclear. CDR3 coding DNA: TGTGCCAGCAGTTCGGCATGGCGGGAGACCCAGTACTTC. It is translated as CASSSAWRETQYF.